One TCR beta chain is described in this entry. The CDR3 sequence is 13 residues long. The germline V gene has CDR1 ENHRY and CDR2 SYGVKD. Trimming took off 0 bases at V and 3 bases at J, with 5 bases between the two ends. The data were taken from a study of beta chain features in type 1 diabetes. Every isolated RNA sample was fully reverse transcribed, so sequencing captured expressed TCRB transcripts. Data came from immunoSEQ multiplex PCR; TCRdb stores just in-frame clones and leaves some out. The repertoire has under 450,000 clones, roughly 16% of them found once; the top ten carry approximately 0.02%.

The sequenced sample was naive CD4+ T cells from blood. The TCR originated in a woman between 18 and 30 years old in good health. The gene calls are TRBV10-3 and TRBJ1-2; D gene unclear. The CDR3 protein is CAISESEDYGYTF. In nucleotides, the CDR3 is TGTGCCATCAGTGAGTCAGAGGACTATGGCTACACCTTC.